The 27 T cell receptor beta chains below were found in one sample sequenced in a study of Graves' ophthalmopathy and Graves' hyperthyroidism. Amplifying from RNA transcripts, the study obtained TCR beta CDR3 regions. First-round RT-PCR relied on HTBI primers, and a second-round multiplex PCR came next. MiXCR, applied by TCRdb to the multiplex PCR reads, yields one record per CDR3 protein. The data show a few hundred thousand distinct CDR3 sequences, 20% to 25% seen once. The sample taken for sequencing was peripheral blood. Receptors were obtained from a woman between 18 and 29 years old with stable Graves' hyperthyroidism.

V gene TRBV6-1 combines with J gene TRBJ2-7; 8 nucleotides align to TRBD2. The junction had 9 bases not matched to a gene; V was cut back by 6 bases and J by 2 bases. CDR3 size: 15 residues. The germline V gene encodes CDR1 MNHNS and CDR2 SASEGT. CDR3 amino acids: CASRVGLAGPYEQYF. For the CDR3, the DNA is TGTGCCAGCAGAGTAGGGCTAGCGGGTCCCTACGAGCAGTACTTC.

This clonotype was counted only a few times. The chain joins TRBV12-3 or TRBV12-4 to TRBJ1-1; 8 bases match TRBD1. The V and J ends lost 6 bases and 7 bases, in that order; junction bases with no gene match: 7. The CDR3 loop spans 13 amino acids. The CDR3 coding sequence is TGTGCCAGCAGGCTAACAGGGGGGCTTGAAGCTTTCTTT. This gives the protein CASRLTGGLEAFF.

This clonotype has at least ten counts. V gene TRBV5-5 combines with J gene TRBJ1-6, with 7 bases identical to TRBD1. Per the germline V gene, CDR1 is SGHKS and CDR2 is YYEKEE (reference sequence). The trim removed 1 base at V and 7 bases at J, leaving 5 bases unmatched. This CDR3 is 15 amino acids long. The CDR3 loop reads CASSLPGQLNSPLHF. The CDR3 region has the DNA TGTGCCAGCAGCTTGCCGGGACAGTTGAATTCACCCCTCCACTTT.

This clonotype was seen only a few times. This chain connects TRBV6-1 to TRBJ2-5, with D tentatively TRBD2 (5 bases). Germline V gives CDR1 MNHNS, CDR2 SASEGT. Trimming took 7 bases from V and 5 from J, leaving 11 bases between them. The CDR3 runs to 12 residues. CDR3 bases: TGTGCCAGCATCAGCGGTTGGGAGACCCAGTACTTC. This translates into CASISGWETQYF.

This clonotype has ten or more counts. The chain is built from TRBV13 and TRBJ1-2, with D possibly matching TRBD1 (6 bases). V was shortened by 7 bases and J by 0 bases, with 15 bases between the two germline ends. Germline lookup yields CDR1 PRHDT and CDR2 FYEKMQ (reference sequence). This CDR3 has 15 amino acids. The CDR3 loop is CASTLGGGTNYGYTF. In DNA, the CDR3 is TGTGCCAGCACCCTAGGGGGGGGGACTAACTATGGCTACACCTTC.

This clonotype was seen repeatedly, ten times or more. The J gene is TRBJ2-7, the V gene TRBV3-1; D is unclear. The CDR3 has 12 residues. V shed 3 bases and J shed 2 bases, with 5 bases lying between them. Germline CDR1 and CDR2: LGHDT and YNNKEL (reference sequence). The CDR3 DNA reads TGTGCCAGCAGCCACAAAACCTACGAGCAGTACTTC. The encoded protein is CASSHKTYEQYF.

This clonotype was seen more than once but under ten times. A single base separates this from a much larger clone, so it may be a read error. The rearrangement uses TRBV19 and TRBJ2-2; no clear D. CDR3 length: 14 residues. CDR1 and CDR2 (germline): LNHDA, SQIVND (reference sequence). In DNA form, the CDR3 reads TGTGCCAATAGTTACGATAGGGACACCGGGGAGCTGTTTTTT. Translated: CANSYDRDTGELFF.

About this clonotype itself: Likely a read error: the CDR3 ends without its conserved phenylalanine or tryptophan. The limits of the CDR3 on the DNA are not certain, so only TCRdb's listed CDR3 is given. V is TRBV15 and J is TRBJ2-7; the table's D call, TRBD1, was not checked against the DNA. With termini counted, the CDR3 has 17 amino acids. CDR1 and CDR2 from the germline V gene are LNHNV and YYDKDF (reference sequence). This chain's CDR3 is CATSRGGTGGSSYEQCL.

The rearrangement links TRBV24-1 to TRBJ1-2, with D hard to call. V lost 0 bases and J 7 bases, leaving 8 bases between the germline ends. The CDR3 totals 13 residues. The germline V gene has CDR1 KGHDR and CDR2 SFDVKD. This CDR3 is CATSDLLSGGYTF. For the CDR3, the DNA is TGTGCCACCAGTGATTTGTTGAGTGGTGGCTACACCTTC.

V gene TRBV20-1 combines with J gene TRBJ2-7; D unclear. The CDR3 runs 14 residues. Per germline, CDR1 DFQATT and CDR2 SNEGSKA (reference sequence). V was cut by 6 bases and J by 3 bases, with 18 bases left in between. The CDR3 DNA reads TGCAGTGCATCTAGGACGTCCCGCTTCTACGAGCAGTACTTC. Translated, it gives CSASRTSRFYEQYF.

This clonotype was recorded at least ten times. The chain couples TRBV15 to TRBJ1-5; TRBD1 is a possible D gene (5 bases). V was shortened by 0 bases and J by 4 bases, with 16 bases between the two germline ends. Germline loops: CDR1 LNHNV, CDR2 YYDKDF (reference sequence). The CDR3 is 17 amino acids. CDR3 in amino acids: CATSREWGVHANQPQHF. The CDR3 DNA sequence: TGTGCCACCAGCAGAGAATGGGGGGTCCACGCGAATCAGCCCCAGCATTTT.

This clonotype was recorded many times. The CDR3 sequence: CASSSIVRASEQYF. CDR3 DNA sequence: TGTGCCAGCAGCTCCATAGTTCGCGCGAGCGAGCAGTACTTC. The rearrangement uses TRBV11-2 and TRBJ2-7; no firm D call. The CDR3 length is 14 residues. Germline V lookup: CDR1 SGHAT, CDR2 FQNNGV. V lost 4 bases to trimming and J lost 6 bases, with 16 bases between them.

This clonotype was recorded at least ten times. The V and J genes are TRBV24-1 and TRBJ1-5; 7 bases line up with TRBD1. Germline trimming cut 4 bases from V and 7 bases from J; bases unmatched to any gene: 12. The CDR3 runs to 16 residues. Germline V gives CDR1 KGHDR, CDR2 SFDVKD. The chain's CDR3 is CATSEGARGSAQPQHF. CDR3 coding DNA: TGTGCCACCAGTGAAGGGGCCAGGGGGTCCGCCCAGCCCCAGCATTTT.

To note about this clonotype: A much larger clone lies a single base off, so this may be a read error. The V and J genes are TRBV29-1 and TRBJ1-1; weak D call: TRBD1 (5 bases). Germline CDR1 SQVTM, CDR2 ANQGSEA. The CDR3 is made up of 13 amino acids. CDR3: CSVHRQHDTEACF. In DNA form, the CDR3 reads TGCAGCGTTCATCGACAGCACGACACTGAAGCTTGCTTT.

At least ten counts were recorded for this clonotype. V and J are TRBV19 and TRBJ1-2; 7 nucleotides line up with TRBD1. V shed 1 base, J shed 4 bases, and the junction held 6 bases outside the gene matches. Germline loops: CDR1 LNHDA, CDR2 SQIVND (reference sequence). This CDR3 region has 15 residues. CDR3 DNA: TGTGCCAGTAGTATAGGACCAGGGGGAGGCTATGGCTACACCTTC. Its translation is CASSIGPGGGYGYTF.

This clonotype was detected ten times or more. The gene calls are TRBV7-6 and TRBJ2-7; D is tentatively TRBD1 or TRBD2 (6 bases each). CDR3 length: 15 residues. Between the trimmed V and J ends, which lost 7 bases and 6 bases, there was a span of 22 bases. The germline V gene encodes CDR1 SGHVS and CDR2 FNYEAQ. The CDR3 sequence: CASTPWTRGPSEQYF. CDR3 DNA sequence: TGTGCCAGCACCCCATGGACCCGGGGGCCCTCCGAGCAGTACTTC. The variable domain in full, completed from reference TRBV7-6 and TRBJ2-7, reads GAGVSQSPRYKVTKRGQDVALRCDPISGHVSLYWYRQALGQGPEFLTYFNYEAQQDKSGLPNDRFSAERPEGSISTLTIQRTEQRDSAMYRCASTPWTRGPSEQYFGPGTRLTVT.

This clonotype has a count of ten or more. The chain links TRBV20-1 to TRBJ2-6, with TRBD1 matching 7 bases. This CDR3 comprises 19 residues. V shed 0 bases and J 0 bases; nucleotides not matched to a gene: 11. Germline assignment: CDR1 DFQATT and CDR2 SNEGSKA (reference sequence). The CDR3 region is CSARDLRGQTISGANVLTF. For the CDR3, the DNA is TGCAGTGCTAGAGATCTCCGGGGACAGACGATCTCTGGGGCCAACGTCCTGACTTTC.

This clonotype was recorded many times. The rearrangement joins TRBV29-1 to TRBJ2-2; D may be TRBD1 or TRBD2 (5 bases each). Trimming shortened V by 7 bases and J by 7 bases, and 10 bases separated the two germline ends. CDR1 is SQVTM, CDR2 ANQGSEA, per germline. The CDR3 consists of 11 residues. The CDR3 DNA follows: TGCAGCGCGGGACCGAACGGGGAGCTGTTTTTT. Amino acid sequence: CSAGPNGELFF.

This clonotype appeared many times. V is TRBV12-3 or TRBV12-4 and J is TRBJ1-1; possibly TRBD1 for D (6 bases). This CDR3 has 15 amino acids. Trimming shortened V by 3 bases and J by 0 bases, and 11 bases separated the two germline ends. CDR3 nucleotides: TGTGCCAGCAGTTTCCTTACAGGGATGAACACTGAAGCTTTCTTT. It encodes CASSFLTGMNTEAFF.

This clonotype was seen ten or more times. The chain couples TRBV2 to TRBJ1-1; perhaps TRBD1 as D (5 bases). The CDR3 spans 13 residues. The V gene lost 7 bases and the J gene lost 3 bases, with 12 bases spanning the gap. CDR1 is SNHLY and CDR2 is FYNNEI in the germline V gene. The chain's CDR3 is CASIMRGDTEAFF. DNA of the CDR3: TGTGCCAGCATAATGAGGGGAGACACTGAAGCTTTCTTT.

This clonotype was picked up many times. The genes are TRBV7-9 and TRBJ2-4, with TRBD1 matching 9 bases. CDR3 length: 14 amino acids. V was pared by 7 bases and J by 6 bases, with 7 bases of the junction left unmatched. CDR1 is SEHNR and CDR2 is FQNEAQ in the germline V gene (reference sequence). CDR3 residues: CASTLDRGPNIQYF. CDR3 coding DNA: TGTGCCAGCACCTTGGACAGGGGTCCAAACATTCAGTACTTC.

This clonotype has ten or more counts. V gene TRBV20-1 combines with J gene TRBJ2-4; D unresolved. CDR3 size: 16 residues. Deletions cut 0 bases from V and 0 bases from J, with 12 bases between. The V gene's germline CDR1 is DFQATT and CDR2 SNEGSKA (reference sequence). The DNA of the CDR3 is TGCAGTGCTAGAGATCGTTCGGGTCTAGCCAAAAACATTCAGTACTTC. It codes for CSARDRSGLAKNIQYF.

This clonotype came up many times. The J gene is TRBJ2-7, the V gene TRBV6-5, with 10 bases identical to TRBD1. Germline assignment: CDR1 MNHEY and CDR2 SVGAGI. With 2 bases clipped from V and 2 bases from J, the junction kept 3 bases outside the gene matches. The CDR3 is 15 residues long. CDR3 coding DNA: TGTGCCAGCAGTTACGGGGACAGGGGAGCCTACGAGCAGTACTTC. The encoded protein is CASSYGDRGAYEQYF.

This chain connects TRBV6-1 to TRBJ1-1; tentatively, D is TRBD1 (6 bases). The V end lost 3 bases, the J end lost 4 bases, and 12 bases lay between the germline ends. Germline loops: CDR1 MNHNS, CDR2 SASEGT. This CDR3 has 14 residues. CDR3 coding DNA: TGTGCCAGCAGTGAGCCCGGAGGGGGCACTGAAGCTTTCTTT. It translates to CASSEPGGGTEAFF.

This clonotype occurred many times. The chain employs TRBV2 and TRBJ2-2; 8 bases fit TRBD1. Germline V lookup: CDR1 SNHLY, CDR2 FYNNEI. V trimming: 1 base; J trimming: 6 bases; junction bases outside the gene matches: 1. CDR3 length: 14 amino acids. In DNA form, the CDR3 reads TGTGCCAGCAGTGAAGGACAGGGGTCCGGGGAGCTGTTTTTT. Its protein product is CASSEGQGSGELFF.

The genes are TRBV7-6 and TRBJ2-7; 8 positions agree with TRBD2. Unmatched junction bases numbered 4, after V lost 1 base and J lost 2 bases. Germline V lookup: CDR1 SGHVS, CDR2 FNYEAQ. The CDR3 is 15 residues long. CDR3 protein: CASSLEVAGTYEQYF. The CDR3 nucleotides are TGTGCCAGCAGCTTAGAAGTAGCGGGAACCTACGAGCAGTACTTC.

This clonotype was recorded at least ten times. The J gene is TRBJ2-7, the V gene TRBV4-2; a weak D match, TRBD2 (5 bases). This CDR3 spans 15 amino acids. CDR1 LGHNA and CDR2 YNFKEQ come from the germline V gene. The V end was cut by 4 bases, the J end by 2 bases, with 15 bases between. The CDR3 DNA reads TGTGCCAGCAGCCCCGGCGGCGGGCCTACCTACGAGCAGTACTTC. It translates to CASSPGGGPTYEQYF.